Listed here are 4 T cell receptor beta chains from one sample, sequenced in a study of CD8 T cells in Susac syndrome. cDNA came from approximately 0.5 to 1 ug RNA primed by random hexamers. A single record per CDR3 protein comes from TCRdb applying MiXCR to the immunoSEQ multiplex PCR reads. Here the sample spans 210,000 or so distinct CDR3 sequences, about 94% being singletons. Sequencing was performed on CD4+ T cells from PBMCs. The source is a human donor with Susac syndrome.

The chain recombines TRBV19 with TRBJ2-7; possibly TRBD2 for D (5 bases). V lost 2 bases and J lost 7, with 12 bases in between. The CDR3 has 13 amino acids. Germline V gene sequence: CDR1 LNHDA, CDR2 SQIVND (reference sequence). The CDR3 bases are TGTGCCAGTAGTATAAAAGCGCCGGGAGAGCAGTACTTC. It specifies CASSIKAPGEQYF.

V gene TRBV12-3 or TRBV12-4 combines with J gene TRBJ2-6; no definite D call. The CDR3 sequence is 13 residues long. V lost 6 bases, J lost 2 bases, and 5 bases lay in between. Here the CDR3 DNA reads TGTGCCAGCAGGGCGGCTGGGGCCAACGTCCTGACTTTC. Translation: CASRAAGANVLTF.

The CDR3 coding sequence is TGCAGTCGACCGGGACAGGGTTTGGATGGCTACACCTTC. Residues: CSRPGQGLDGYTF. The rearrangement links TRBV20-1 to TRBJ1-2, with 9 bases that match TRBD1. With V trimmed by 8 bases and J by 6 bases, 10 bases remained unmatched. The CDR3 covers 13 residues. Germline lookup yields CDR1 DFQATT and CDR2 SNEGSKA (reference sequence).

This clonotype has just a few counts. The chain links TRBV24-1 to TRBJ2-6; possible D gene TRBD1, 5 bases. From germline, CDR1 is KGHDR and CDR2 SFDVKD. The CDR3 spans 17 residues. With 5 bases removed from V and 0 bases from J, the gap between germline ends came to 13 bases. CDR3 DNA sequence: TGTGCCACCAGTGCAAAGGGGTCCGACTCTGGGGCCAACGTCCTGACTTTC. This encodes CATSAKGSDSGANVLTF.